This record concerns one T cell receptor (beta chain) sequence. Its antigen is unidentified. These data originate in a study of beta chain features in type 1 diabetes. Study background: Summed over all samples, the examined sorted cells came to roughly 110 million. General study results and limits: For patients, the naive, central memory and Treg TCRB repertoires appeared more alike than for healthy donors.

This CDR3 is built from 14 residues. V lost 0 bases and J lost 8, with 14 bases in between. CDR1 is SGHRS, CDR2 YFSETQ, per germline. All sorted populations exceeded 95% purity. Expressed TCRB transcripts were sequenced because the isolated RNA had all been reverse transcribed beforehand. TCRdb keeps only in-frame clones here, not all; method: immunoSEQ multiplex PCR. The sample carries around 330,000 clones, 11% recorded once. The sequence came from a woman under 40 in good health. The V gene is TRBV5-1, the J gene TRBJ1-2; tentative D call: TRBD1 (6 bases). Source material: naive CD4+ T cells from blood. The CDR3 coding sequence is TGCGCCAGCAGCTTGGCCGGTCCAGGGGAGGGCTACACCTTC. Its protein is CASSLAGPGEGYTF.